This TCR beta chain appears in the sequencing data of a study of CD8+CD57+ T cells in acquired aplastic anemia. Previously, flow cytometry had revealed CD8+CD57+ cell expansion in the patients chosen for sequencing. Patients, without exception, had severe acquired aplastic anemia. Investigators profiled TCR beta VDJ and CDR3 from genomic DNA template. TCRdb reanalysed the reads using MiXCR and keeps one entry per CDR3 protein. The sample has 200,000 to 300,000 distinct CDR3 sequences, around 45% seen once. Material for sequencing was sorted CD4+, CD8+, or CD8+CD57+ T cells (not recorded which) from PBMCs. This TCR was sampled from a human donor with aplastic anemia.

CDR3 coding DNA: TGTGCCAGCAGCTCAACAGGCCCAGAGGGTGAAGCTTTCTTT. This translates into CASSSTGPEGEAFF. The V gene is TRBV13, the J gene TRBJ1-1; D perhaps matches TRBD1 (5 bases). The CDR3 sequence is 14 residues long. Trimming took off 4 bases at V and 7 bases at J, with 16 bases between the two ends. In germline, CDR1 is PRHDT, CDR2 FYEKMQ (reference sequence).